The 23 T cell receptor beta chains reported below all come from one sample, sequenced in a study of blood T cell dynamics during melanoma immunotherapy. Profiled with immunoSEQ multiplex PCR; TCRdb holds only in-frame clones, not every one. The sample holds 25,000 to 30,000 clones, approximately 83% seen once. Time point described: week 3, after first cycle of checkpoint inhibitor. The input for sequencing was blood, taken from a patient treated with checkpoint blockade. The receptor set was obtained from a human donor with melanoma.

V and J are TRBV19 and TRBJ2-1; 10 bases match TRBD2. With 0 bases clipped from V and 6 bases from J, the junction kept 14 bases outside the gene matches. Per germline, CDR1 LNHDA and CDR2 SQIVND (reference sequence). The CDR3 has 19 residues. The CDR3 DNA reads TGTGCCAGTAGTATAGAGGGGGACAGAACTAGCGGGGTCCCCAATGAGCAGTTCTTC. This gives the protein CASSIEGDRTSGVPNEQFF.

A note on this clone: Other DNA sequences in this specimen translate into the identical CDR3. J is TRBJ2-5 and V is TRBV10-3, with D maybe TRBD2 (5 bases). Germline-derived CDR1 and CDR2 are ENHRY and SYGVKD. The ends were cut back, 0 bases at V and 5 bases at J, with 10 bases in the middle. The CDR3 is 14 amino acids. DNA for the CDR3: TGTGCCATCAGTGAGTCAGGCCAGCGGGAGACCCAGTACTTC. Protein sequence: CAISESGQRETQYF.

This clone was picked up one time. This chain joins TRBV15 and TRBJ1-2, with D unresolved. Trimming pared 5 bases from V and 8 bases from J, leaving 18 bases between. The CDR3 sequence is 14 residues long. Per the germline V gene, CDR1 is LNHNV and CDR2 is YYDKDF (reference sequence). CDR3: CATSPDSGPGGYTF. The CDR3 DNA sequence: TGTGCCACCAGCCCTGATTCAGGTCCGGGGGGCTACACCTTC.

The chain uses TRBV5-4 and TRBJ2-5; 9 bases are a match to TRBD2. Germline V lookup: CDR1 SGHNT, CDR2 YYREEE (reference sequence). The V segment lost 4 bases and the J segment 4 bases; nucleotides outside the gene matches: 11. This CDR3 has 16 residues. CDR3: CASSPSGSGRGETQYF. In nucleotides, the CDR3 is TGTGCCAGCAGCCCCAGTGGTAGCGGGAGAGGAGAGACCCAGTACTTC.

The chain links TRBV5-4 to TRBJ2-3, with 8 bases that match TRBD1. The trim removed 4 bases at V and 4 bases at J, leaving 8 bases unmatched. Germline V lookup: CDR1 SGHNT, CDR2 YYREEE (reference sequence). The CDR3 length is 15 residues. CDR3 bases: TGTGCCAGCAGCCAGGACAGGGTTCCGGCAGATACGCAGTATTTT. Translation: CASSQDRVPADTQYF.

By frequency in the sample, this clone is medium-sized. This rearrangement joins TRBV7-9 to TRBJ1-2, with 8 bases lining up with TRBD1. The length of the CDR3 is 14 residues. J lost 0 bases, V lost 8 bases, and 5 bases had no gene match. Germline V gene data show CDR1 as SEHNR and CDR2 as FQNEAQ (reference sequence). This CDR3 is CASLPGGANYGYTF. CDR3 DNA sequence: TGTGCCAGCCTACCAGGGGGCGCTAACTATGGCTACACCTTC. The full variable domain, with the rest looked up from reference TRBV7-9 and TRBJ1-2, is DTGVSQNPRHKITKRGQNVTFRCDPISEHNRLYWYRQTLGQGPEFLTYFQNEAQLEKSRLLSDRFSAERPKGSFSTLEIQRTEQGDSAMYLCASLPGGANYGYTFGSGTRLTVV.

V usage is TRBV2 and J usage is TRBJ2-7, with D hard to call. In germline, CDR1 is SNHLY, CDR2 FYNNEI. Between the trimmed V and J ends, which lost 3 bases and 2 bases, there was a span of 8 bases. CDR3 length: 13 residues. Here the CDR3 reads CASSDRPPYEQYF. Written as DNA, the CDR3 is TGTGCCAGCAGTGACAGGCCGCCCTACGAGCAGTACTTC.

V is TRBV30 and J is TRBJ2-2, with 8 bases identical to TRBD1. With V trimmed by 5 bases and J by 13 bases, 6 bases remained unmatched. This CDR3 is built from 11 residues. The germline CDR1 and CDR2 sequences are GTSNPN and SVGIG (reference sequence). CDR3 DNA: TGTGCCTGGGGACAGGGAAAGTGGCTGTTTTTT. It codes for CAWGQGKWLFF.

The V call is TRBV2, the J call TRBJ2-2, with 11 bases identical to TRBD2. Germline CDR1 and CDR2: SNHLY and FYNNEI. This CDR3 has 15 residues. J was trimmed by 1 base and V by 7 bases; bases with no gene match: 2. The CDR3 DNA reads as TGTGCCAGCAAGCTAGCGGGAGGGAACACCGGGGAGCTGTTTTTT. This codes for CASKLAGGNTGELFF.

This clone is medium-sized. The chain carries TRBV7-2 and TRBJ1-1; the D is unclear. The CDR3 spans 13 residues. CDR1 SGHTA and CDR2 FQGNSA come from the germline V gene. V lost 1 base to trimming and J lost 2 bases, with 5 bases between them. This CDR3 reads CASSLGYNTEAFF. CDR3 nucleotide sequence: TGTGCCAGCAGCTTAGGGTATAACACTGAAGCTTTCTTT.

This clone was counted between two and nine times. The chain has TRBV29-1 and TRBJ2-7; 7 bases line up with TRBD1. Trimming removed 2 bases from V and 2 bases from J; junction bases left unmatched: 6. This CDR3 is built from 14 residues. The germline gives CDR1 SQVTM, CDR2 ANQGSEA. The CDR3 DNA follows: TGCAGCGTTGAACAAGACAGGGAACCCTACGAGCAGTACTTC. Protein sequence: CSVEQDREPYEQYF.

The chain recombines TRBV2 with TRBJ1-3; D gene uncertain. The CDR3 consists of 13 residues. Per germline, CDR1 SNHLY and CDR2 FYNNEI. Trimming cost V 1 base and J 8 bases, with 9 bases left between them. As DNA, the CDR3 is TGTGCCAGCAGTGAAGGGGTGGCGTACACCATATATTTT. Its translation is CASSEGVAYTIYF.

This chain uses TRBV9 with TRBJ1-1; D is unclear. V lost 3 bases to trimming and J lost 2 bases, with 17 bases between them. Germline V gene sequence: CDR1 SGDLS, CDR2 YYNGEE. This CDR3 comprises 16 residues. The CDR3 DNA sequence: TGTGCCAGCAGCGAACGGACCTTTCGCAGTAACACTGAAGCTTTCTTT. It specifies CASSERTFRSNTEAFF.

The rearrangement links TRBV11-2 to TRBJ1-1; no clear D gene. V shed 2 bases and J shed 6 bases, with 7 bases lying between them. CDR1 SGHAT and CDR2 FQNNGV come from the germline V gene. The CDR3 sequence is 12 residues long. The CDR3 is CASSLKGPEAFF. As DNA, the CDR3 is TGTGCCAGCAGCTTAAAGGGTCCTGAAGCTTTCTTT.

This clone was seen more than once but under ten times. V is TRBV7-2 and J is TRBJ1-5; no clear D. The V gene's germline CDR1 is SGHTA and CDR2 FQGNSA. There are 14 residues in the CDR3. The V and J ends lost 2 bases and 5 bases respectively, with 10 bases between them. The CDR3 DNA sequence: TGTGCCAGCAGCTTATCCGGGATACATCAGCCCCAGCATTTT. Translation: CASSLSGIHQPQHF.

The chain recombines TRBV15 with TRBJ2-3; tentative D call: TRBD2 (5 bases). Germline V gene data show CDR1 as LNHNV and CDR2 as YYDKDF (reference sequence). This CDR3 has 14 amino acids. Between the trimmed V and J ends, which lost 5 bases and 2 bases, there was a span of 11 bases. CDR3: CATSSSGPTDTQYF. For the CDR3, the DNA is TGTGCCACCAGCTCGAGCGGCCCCACAGATACGCAGTATTTT.

The chain is built from TRBV7-2 and TRBJ2-5; D possibly corresponds to TRBD2 (5 bases). Germline CDR1 is SGHTA and CDR2 is FQGNSA. CDR3 size: 15 residues. Trimming removed 1 base at V and 4 bases at J, with 13 bases between. Here the CDR3 reads CASSLVTGYGETQYF. In DNA form, the CDR3 reads TGTGCCAGCAGCTTAGTTACGGGGTACGGAGAGACCCAGTACTTC.

The V gene is TRBV27, the J gene TRBJ2-3; D is undetermined. V was pared by 3 bases and J by 2 bases, with 6 bases between. The CDR3 runs 13 residues. Germline CDR1 and CDR2: MNHEY and SMNVEV (reference sequence). In DNA, the CDR3 is TGTGCCAGCAGTTTTTCTTACACAGATACGCAGTATTTT. It yields the protein CASSFSYTDTQYF.

The V call is TRBV7-9, the J call TRBJ1-2; D is ambiguous. V was trimmed by 1 base and J by 4 bases, leaving 10 bases between them. In germline, CDR1 is SEHNR, CDR2 FQNEAQ (reference sequence). This CDR3 has 14 amino acids. CDR3 sequence: CASSLEAMTYGYTF. CDR3 nucleotides: TGTGCCAGCAGCTTAGAAGCCATGACCTATGGCTACACCTTC.

The rearrangement joins TRBV18 to TRBJ1-2, with 9 bases that match TRBD1. There are 17 residues in the CDR3. The ends lost 1 base at V and 4 bases at J; junction bases unmatched: 10. Germline values: CDR1 KGHSH, CDR2 LQKENI. The CDR3 is CASSPRTGVFGGYGYTF. In nucleotides, the CDR3 is TGTGCCAGCTCACCACGGACAGGGGTATTCGGTGGCTATGGCTACACCTTC.

The rearrangement joins TRBV6-5 to TRBJ1-2, with a weak D call TRBD1 (5 bases). This CDR3 spans 14 amino acids. The germline V and J ends were trimmed by 0 bases and 3 bases, with 8 bases remaining between them. Germline V gives CDR1 MNHEY, CDR2 SVGAGI. The CDR3 loop is CASSYSPGDYGYTF. CDR3 DNA sequence: TGTGCCAGCAGTTACTCCCCGGGGGACTATGGCTACACCTTC.

The chain recombines TRBV5-6 with TRBJ1-1; D unresolved. CDR1 is SGHDT, CDR2 YYEEEE, per germline. V shed 0 bases and J shed 5 bases, with 5 bases lying between them. The CDR3 extends over 12 amino acids. The CDR3 protein is CASSLVGTEAFF. The DNA for the CDR3 is TGTGCCAGCAGCTTGGTCGGGACTGAAGCTTTCTTT.

The gene calls are TRBV15 and TRBJ1-1, with D possibly being TRBD1 (6 bases). Trimming cost V 0 bases and J 0 bases, with 14 bases left between them. The CDR3 covers 17 residues. Germline V gene data show CDR1 as LNHNV and CDR2 as YYDKDF (reference sequence). The DNA of the CDR3 is TGTGCCACCAGCAGAGAGGGCCAGGGGACGATGAACACTGAAGCTTTCTTT. Translating gives CATSREGQGTMNTEAFF.